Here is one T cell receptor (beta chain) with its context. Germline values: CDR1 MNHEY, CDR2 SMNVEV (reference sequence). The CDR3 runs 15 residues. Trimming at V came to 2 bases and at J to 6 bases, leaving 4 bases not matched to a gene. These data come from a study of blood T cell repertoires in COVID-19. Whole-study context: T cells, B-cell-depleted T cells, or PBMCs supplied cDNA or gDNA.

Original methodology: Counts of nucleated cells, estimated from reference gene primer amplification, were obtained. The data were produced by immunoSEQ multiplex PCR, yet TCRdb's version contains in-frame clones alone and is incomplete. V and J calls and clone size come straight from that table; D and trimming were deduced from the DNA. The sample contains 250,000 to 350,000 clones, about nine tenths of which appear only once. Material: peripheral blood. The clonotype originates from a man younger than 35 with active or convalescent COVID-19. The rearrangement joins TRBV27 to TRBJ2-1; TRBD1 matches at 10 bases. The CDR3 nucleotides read TGTGCCAGCAGTTTAAGGAGGACAGGGGGCAATGAGCAGTTCTTC. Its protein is CASSLRRTGGNEQFF.